This is a list of T cell receptor beta chains from one sample in a study of blood T cell repertoires in COVID-19. Clones were read by immunoSEQ multiplex PCR, and TCRdb kept only the in-frame ones, dropping some. This sample has hundreds of thousands of clones, with roughly 86% found just once. The sequencing sample was made of PBMCs or T cells enriched from blood (not recorded which). These receptors originate from a woman aged 25 to 39 who had recovered from COVID-19. Both conserved end residues are part of each CDR3. A D gene is named only where the DNA matches it firmly. Not all rows give a size; the values are once, few, many and, for expanded clones, a class.

v_gene	d_gene	j_gene	abundance	CDR3nt	CDR3aa
TRBV7-9	TRBD1	TRBJ1-2	.	TGTGCCAGCAGCCTCCCCACCGGGACAGGGGGCTCTGGCTACACCTTC	CASSLPTGTGGSGYTF
TRBV19	TRBD1	TRBJ2-2	.	TGTGCCAGTAAACAAAGACAGGGCTCCACCGGGGAGCTGTTTTTT	CASKQRQGSTGELFF
TRBV9	TRBD2	TRBJ2-1	.	TGTGCCAGCAGCGTAACTAGCGGGTACAATGAGCAGTTCTTC	CASSVTSGYNEQFF
TRBV18	.	TRBJ1-1	.	TGTGCCAGCTCACTACTTGGACAGAACACTGAAGCTTTCTTT	CASSLLGQNTEAFF
TRBV6-2/TRBV6-3	TRBD1	TRBJ1-4	.	TGTGCCAGCAGTTATATTATCGGGACAGGTCATCCAAAACTGTTTTTT	CASSYIIGTGHPKLFF
TRBV18	.	TRBJ2-5	.	TGTGCCAGCTCACGGATGACTACCACTTTCCAAGAGACCCAGTACTTC	CASSRMTTTFQETQYF
TRBV27	.	TRBJ2-7	.	TGTGCCAGCAGCACAGGGCTTCCCTACGAGCAGTACTTC	CASSTGLPYEQYF
TRBV2	.	TRBJ2-3	.	TGTGCCAGCAGTGGACTAACCCGCGATACGCAGTATTTT	CASSGLTRDTQYF
TRBV19	TRBD1	TRBJ1-3	.	TGTGCCAGTAGTTTTTACAGGGGGCGCGGGAACACCATATATTTT	CASSFYRGRGNTIYF
TRBV4-3	.	TRBJ2-7	.	TGCGCCAGCAGCCGAGGACTCATGGAGACCTACGAGCAGTACTTC	CASSRGLMETYEQYF
TRBV20-1	.	TRBJ1-1	.	TGCAGGGCTATCGGGGGCACTGAAGCTTTCTTT	CRAIGGTEAFF
TRBV29-1	TRBD2	TRBJ2-3	.	TGCAGCGTTGAGGGGACTAGCGGGAGTCCGCATACGCAGTATTTT	CSVEGTSGSPHTQYF
TRBV27	.	TRBJ1-5	.	TGTGCCAGCAGTTTAGCCAGATCTTGGCCCCAGCATTTT	CASSLARSWPQHF
TRBV5-1	TRBD1	TRBJ1-2	.	TGCGCCAGCAGCTTACTTCCGGGACAGAACTATGGCTACACCTTC	CASSLLPGQNYGYTF
TRBV15	.	TRBJ1-5	.	TGTGCCACCAGCAGAGATCGGTTAGGACAAAGCAATCAGCCCCAGCATTTT	CATSRDRLGQSNQPQHF
TRBV27	.	TRBJ1-2	.	TGTGCCAGCAGTTTATCGCGGCAGGGGAAAAACTATGGCTACACCTTC	CASSLSRQGKNYGYTF
TRBV5-1	.	TRBJ1-1	.	TGCGCCAGCAGTCTAATACGGGGGACTGAAGCTTTCTTT	CASSLIRGTEAFF
TRBV27	.	TRBJ1-1	.	TGTGCCAGCAGTTATTACAGCAACACTGAAGCTTTCTTT	CASSYYSNTEAFF
TRBV19	.	TRBJ1-1	.	TGTGCCAGCACTCGGACAGTTCGTTCGAACACTGAAGCTTTCTTT	CASTRTVRSNTEAFF
TRBV3-1/TRBV3-2	.	TRBJ2-2	.	TGTGCCAGCACGCGGCGGGGCAACACCGGGGAGCTGTTTTTT	CASTRRGNTGELFF
TRBV10-1	TRBD1	TRBJ2-1	.	TGCGCCAGCAGCGACGCACAGGGGGGTTTCTCCTACAATGAGCAGTTCTTC	CASSDAQGGFSYNEQFF
TRBV5-1	TRBD1	TRBJ1-2	.	TGCGCCAGCAGCCTAGAGACAGGGGGCGGCTATGGCTACACCTTC	CASSLETGGGYGYTF
TRBV5-1	TRBD2	TRBJ2-3	.	TGCGCCAGCAGCTTGACTAGCGACAGCACAGATACGCAGTATTTT	CASSLTSDSTDTQYF
TRBV4-2	TRBD2	TRBJ2-5	.	TGTGCCAGCAGCCAAGATGGGACTAGCATCGGAGAGACCCAGTACTTC	CASSQDGTSIGETQYF
TRBV6-5	TRBD1	TRBJ1-1	.	TGTGCCAGCAGTCAAACCGACAGGGAAACTGAAGCTTTCTTT	CASSQTDRETEAFF
TRBV28	.	TRBJ2-7	.	TGTGCCAGCAGTTCCCCCTCCGGGGTTGGCTACGAGCAGTACTTC	CASSSPSGVGYEQYF
TRBV7-9	TRBD2	TRBJ2-1	.	TGTGCCAGCAGCATCAGACTAGCGGACTACAATGAGCAGTTCTTC	CASSIRLADYNEQFF
TRBV5-4	.	TRBJ2-2	.	TGTGCCAGCAGTTTAGGCGGGAACACCGGGGAGCTGTTTTTT	CASSLGGNTGELFF
TRBV19	.	TRBJ2-4	.	TGTGCCAGTAGTATAGTCGGGAGAGCCAAAAACATTCAGTACTTC	CASSIVGRAKNIQYF
TRBV25-1	.	TRBJ1-3	.	TGTGCCAGCAGTGGCCACAGAACAGGGAACTCTGGAAACACCATATATTTT	CASSGHRTGNSGNTIYF
TRBV6-5	.	TRBJ2-5	.	TGTGCCAGCAGAGGGTGGCAGAGGGTGGAGACCCAGTACTTC	CASRGWQRVETQYF
TRBV11-2	TRBD2	TRBJ2-1	.	TGTGCCAGCAGAATATTAGCGGGAGGGCCTGAGGTGCAGTTCTTC	CASRILAGGPEVQFF
TRBV6-5	.	TRBJ1-2	.	TGTGCCAGCAGTTACTCGACGGGGGTCGGCTACACCTTC	CASSYSTGVGYTF
TRBV18	.	TRBJ1-3	.	TGTGCCAGCTCACCAAAAAGAGGGTCCAGTGGAAACACCATATATTTT	CASSPKRGSSGNTIYF
TRBV7-9	.	TRBJ2-7	.	TGTGCCAGCAGCCTACTTTCGAACTACGAGCAGTACTTC	CASSLLSNYEQYF
TRBV3-1/TRBV3-2	.	TRBJ1-1	.	TGTGCCAGCAGCCGTACTGACAGTAACACTGAAGCTTTCTTT	CASSRTDSNTEAFF
TRBV19	.	TRBJ2-2	few	TGTGCCAGTAGTATAAGGACCGGGGTAGGGACCGGGGAGCTGTTTTTT	CASSIRTGVGTGELFF
TRBV10-2	.	TRBJ2-7	.	TGCGCCATTAGGCGGGAAGGAGGCACCTACGAGCAGTACTTC	CAIRREGGTYEQYF
TRBV18	.	TRBJ2-7	.	TGTGCCAGCTCACCAGGGGAGGCTCAAGTCTACGAGCAGTACTTC	CASSPGEAQVYEQYF
TRBV2	.	TRBJ1-1	.	TGTGCCAGCAGTGAACAGGAGGACACTGAAGCTTTCTTT	CASSEQEDTEAFF
TRBV27	.	TRBJ2-7	.	TGTGCCAGTAGTATAAACGAAAGGACAGATTACGAGCAGTACTTC	CASSINERTDYEQYF
TRBV15	.	TRBJ1-2	.	TGTGCCACCAGCAGAGTCGACAGCTGGGGCTACACCTTC	CATSRVDSWGYTF
TRBV9	TRBD2	TRBJ2-1	once	TGTGCCAGCAGCGTTGCTAGCGGGAGGGCCGATCTGGAGTTCTTC	CASSVASGRADLEFF
TRBV7-2	.	TRBJ1-2	.	TGTGCCAGCAGCTTTGACACCGAGATCTATGGCTACACCTTC	CASSFDTEIYGYTF
TRBV23-1	.	TRBJ2-2	.	TGCGCCAGCAGTTGGCGGGCAGGGGTCCCCCGTAGTCCCAACACCGGGGAGCTGTTTTTT	CASSWRAGVPRSPNTGELFF
TRBV11-3	TRBD1	TRBJ2-7	.	TGTGCCAGCAGCCCCGGGGACAGACACTACGAGCAGTACTTC	CASSPGDRHYEQYF